The rows below give T cell receptor beta chains drawn from one sample of a study of human T cells and chemical hapten exposure. TCRdb used MiXCR to reprocess the RACE reads, holding one entry per CDR3 protein. In the table there are over 35,000 distinct CDR3 sequences, around 8.9% of which are singletons. Sequencing used whole blood, obtained in connection with sensitization to the hapten diphenylcyclopropenone (DPC). The receptors derive from a woman between 40 and 55 years old with alopecia areata. Some clones in this sample may be carry-over from other donors' samples. Both conserved end residues are part of each CDR3. A D gene is named only where the DNA matches it firmly. Clone size appears in some rows only: once, few, many, or a class for an expanded clone.

d_gene	abundance	v_gene	j_gene	CDR3nt	CDR3aa
.	many	TRBV18	TRBJ1-6	TGTGCCAGCTCACCCCGGATGGACAGCTCCCTCCACTTT	CASSPRMDSSLHF
.	many	TRBV2	TRBJ2-7	TGTGCCAGCAGAGAGGGATACGAGCAGTACTTC	CASREGYEQYF
.	few	TRBV28	TRBJ1-1	TGTGCCAGCAGTGGGGTACAGGGTGAAGCTTTCTTT	CASSGVQGEAFF
.	many	TRBV9	TRBJ1-1	TGTGCCAGCAGCGTAGGGGTGGCCACTGAAGCTTTCTTT	CASSVGVATEAFF
.	.	TRBV7-2	TRBJ1-1	TGTGCCAGCAGTTCCGACAGGAACACTGAAGCTTTCTTT	CASSSDRNTEAFF
TRBD1	.	TRBV12-3/TRBV12-4	TRBJ1-5	TGTGCCAGCAGCCCAACGCGGGGACAGGTTAGCAATCAGCCCCAGCATTTT	CASSPTRGQVSNQPQHF
.	many	TRBV5-1	TRBJ1-2	TGCGCCAGCAGCCGCAGTCTTAACTATGGCTACACCTTC	CASSRSLNYGYTF
.	few	TRBV12-3/TRBV12-4	TRBJ2-7	TGTGCCAGCAGTTTGGGCCCCGGCCGAGCCTACGAGCAGTACTTC	CASSLGPGRAYEQYF
.	.	TRBV7-9	TRBJ1-3	TGTGCCAGCAGCTTAGAAAGGACGCCTGGAAACACCATATATTTT	CASSLERTPGNTIYF
TRBD2	many	TRBV29-1	TRBJ2-7	TGCAGCGTGGTAGCGGGGAGCTCCTACGAGCAGTACTTC	CSVVAGSSYEQYF
TRBD1	many	TRBV6-2/TRBV6-3	TRBJ1-2	TGTGCCATCCGGGACAGGGTTTATGGCTACACCTTC	CAIRDRVYGYTF
.	many	TRBV5-6	TRBJ2-1	TGTGCCAGCAGGTCGCCCTCGTCAAATGAGCAGTTCTTC	CASRSPSSNEQFF
.	many	TRBV3-1	TRBJ2-7	TGTGCCAGCAGCCAACGTAGCGAGCAGTACTTC	CASSQRSEQYF
.	many	TRBV11-2	TRBJ1-1	TGTGCCAGCGCTTTTCTACAGGGTCAAACTGAAGCTTTCTTT	CASAFLQGQTEAFF
.	many	TRBV6-2/TRBV6-3	TRBJ2-7	TGTGCCAGCACCCCAACCCATGACGGGGGCTACGAGCAGTACTTC	CASTPTHDGGYEQYF
.	few	TRBV28	TRBJ2-5	TGTGCCAGCAGCTCCCATCTCGGTTTAGCGACGCAAGAGACCCAGTACTTC	CASSSHLGLATQETQYF
.	many	TRBV7-9	TRBJ1-1	TGTGCCAGCAGCTTAACCATGAACACTGAAGCTTTCTTT	CASSLTMNTEAFF
TRBD1	few	TRBV19	TRBJ2-1	TGTGCCTCTAAAGGGACAGGGAAACGTAATGAGCAGTTCTTC	CASKGTGKRNEQFF
TRBD1	many	TRBV7-6	TRBJ2-1	TGTGCCAGCAGTCGGACAGGGGCCCGCGGTGCCTACAATGAGCAGTTCTTC	CASSRTGARGAYNEQFF
.	many	TRBV6-1	TRBJ2-7	TGTGCCAGCAGTGTGACAGCTTACTACGAGCAGTACTTC	CASSVTAYYEQYF
.	many	TRBV20-1	TRBJ2-1	TGCAGTGCTACGTTGGCGGTTTCCGGGGGCAATGAGCAGTTCTTC	CSATLAVSGGNEQFF